This T cell receptor (beta chain) came from a study of blood T cell repertoires in COVID-19. Study-wide context: Material from acute and convalescent COVID-19 was sourced from the United States, Italy and Spain.

V gave up 3 bases and J gave up 6 bases; unmatched junction bases: 6. The CDR3 runs to 15 residues. Germline-derived CDR1 and CDR2 are GTSNPN and SVGIG (reference sequence). Clones were read by immunoSEQ multiplex PCR, and TCRdb kept only the in-frame ones, dropping some. The data show some 120,000 clones, more than 75% seen once. This chain uses TRBV30 with TRBJ1-6, with 9 bases lining up with TRBD1. Specimen: peripheral blood. This receptor was taken from a man over 45 with active COVID-19. The CDR3 spells CAWRPEDRGNSPLHF. In DNA form, the CDR3 reads TGTGCCTGGAGACCGGAGGACAGGGGTAATTCACCCCTCCACTTT.